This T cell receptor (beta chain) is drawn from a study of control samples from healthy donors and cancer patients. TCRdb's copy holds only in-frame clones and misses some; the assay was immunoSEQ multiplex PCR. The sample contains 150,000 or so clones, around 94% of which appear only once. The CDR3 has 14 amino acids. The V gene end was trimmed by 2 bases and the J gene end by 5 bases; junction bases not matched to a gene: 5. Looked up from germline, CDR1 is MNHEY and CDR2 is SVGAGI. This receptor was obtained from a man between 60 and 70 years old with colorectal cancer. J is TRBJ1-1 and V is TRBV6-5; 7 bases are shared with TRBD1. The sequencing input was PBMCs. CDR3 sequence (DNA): TGTGCCAGCAGTTACCCCGACAGGGTTACTGAAGCTTTCTTT. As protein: CASSYPDRVTEAFF.